Listed here is a single T cell receptor (beta chain). Ten or more counts support this clonotype. It has no known antigen specificity. Per-base qualities were not stored, and no clone one base away is much larger. This sample is drawn from a study of T cell repertoires in cytomegalovirus infection (dated by TCRdb to the late 2010s). Some background on the complete study: Alongside well-studied HLA-B-restricted epitopes, the peptide stimulations were aimed at recently identified HLA-C-restricted CMV epitopes, whose presentation resists viral immunomodulation. Donor HLA type was relevant to the analysis, as public TCR beta signatures indicated carriage of CMV infection together with the matching HLA type. Findings and caveats that apply to the study as a whole: The ex vivo response was dominated by HLA-C-restricted CMV-specific TCR beta clonotypes, which also provided the single most frequent clonotype in two of eight donors. In both this cohort and an independent cohort of 352 donors, the cumulative frequency of public TCR beta family members distinguished carriers of CMV infection plus the relevant HLA type.

The treatment or condition label corresponds to: in vitro stimulation with specific CMV peptide epitopes to enrich CMV-specific T cells. CDR1 is given as DFQATT and CDR2 as SNEGSKA, both from the germline V gene (reference sequence). The CDR3 runs 14 residues from the cysteine to the phenylalanine. Of all the DNA, just the CDR3 is kept, 42 bases in frame from base 1. The germline V and J ends show losses of 2 bases and 5 bases respectively, and no gene match explains 4 bases of the junction. Sequencing used an Illumina HiSeq 1500. Using fastp trimming at Q25 and MiXCR clonotype assembly, TCRdb reanalyzed the public sequencing data and kept in-frame beta chains. CDR3 protein duplicates are merged, each entry listing the most common genes and DNA. This sample has roughly 990,000 distinct CDR3 sequences in its table, and roughly 30% of those were observed once. The ten largest clones capture 11% to 15% of the sample.

This TCR was sampled from a human donor in good health (CMV status not recorded). Some clones in this sample may be carry-over from other donors' samples. Material: cultured CD8+ T cells from PBMCs, obtained from culture after CMV antigen stimulation. The rearranged segments are TRBV20-1 and TRBJ1-5; TRBD1 matches 9 bases in the middle. The CDR3 is CSARPRTGDQPQHF. The base sequence is TGCAGTGCTAGACCGAGGACAGGGGATCAGCCCCAGCATTTT.